The clone carrying this TCR beta chain was detected once. Antigen unknown. The data were obtained in a study of shared clonotypes between healthy human individuals. Findings and caveats of the study: Four donors had around 5% of their naive CD4 clonotypes in common.

Repertoires were generated with immunoSEQ multiplex PCR, while TCRdb's copy carries only in-frame clones and drops some. In the table there are about 2 million clones, around 95% of which are singletons. CDR1 is KGHSH and CDR2 is LQKENI in the germline V gene. V was clipped by 5 bases and J by 6 bases; unmatched bases: 9. The CDR3 runs 15 residues. Material: naive CD4+ T cells sorted from blood. Specified subset: CD45RA+ positively selected. The chain recombines TRBV18 with TRBJ2-1; TRBD1 aligns across 8 bases. This clonotype was obtained from a young man in good health. CDR3 protein: CASSVDRVGSNEQFF. The CDR3 region has the DNA TGTGCCAGCTCAGTGGACAGGGTGGGTAGCAATGAGCAGTTCTTC.